The 22 T cell receptor beta chains given below trace back to one sample, sequenced in a study of blood T cells in healthy people across ages. A sample-barcoded 5' primer and a J-beta primer mix were used in a second PCR of roughly 6 to 11 cycles. One entry per CDR3 protein results from TCRdb running MiXCR on the 5' RACE reads. This sample yields about 1.4 million distinct CDR3 sequences, of which roughly 60% are seen a single time; roughly 7% belongs to the top ten. The sample taken for sequencing was blood. All receptors come from a man younger than 35 in good health.

The rearrangement joins TRBV15 to TRBJ2-4, with TRBD1 identical over 9 bases. The trim removed 6 bases at V and 9 bases at J, leaving 9 bases unmatched. The germline V gene encodes CDR1 LNHNV and CDR2 YYDKDF (reference sequence). The CDR3 is 14 residues long. The CDR3 sequence is CATSAQQGAGIQYF. CDR3 bases: TGTGCCACCAGTGCACAACAGGGGGCGGGCATTCAGTACTTC.

The chain has TRBV4-1 and TRBJ1-5; no firm D call. Per the germline V gene, CDR1 is MGHRA and CDR2 is YSYEKL. V lost 1 base to trimming and J lost 7 bases, with 8 bases between them. The CDR3 runs to 13 residues. Written as DNA, the CDR3 is TGCGCCAGCAGCCAAGGTGGGTCACAGCCCCAGCATTTT. It encodes CASSQGGSQPQHF.

This clonotype was detected only a few times. The rearrangement links TRBV3-1 to TRBJ2-5; no definite D call. Germline V gene sequence: CDR1 LGHDT, CDR2 YNNKEL (reference sequence). The CDR3 runs 14 residues. Trimming pared 1 base from V and 3 bases from J, leaving 9 bases between. This CDR3 is CASSQVNVKETQYF. The CDR3 nucleotides read TGTGCCAGCAGCCAAGTCAATGTCAAAGAGACCCAGTACTTC.

The chain couples TRBV6-5 to TRBJ2-7; D might be TRBD1 (6 bases). Looked up from germline, CDR1 is MNHEY and CDR2 is SVGAGI. V was cut by 8 bases and J by 0 bases, with 17 bases left in between. The CDR3 has 15 residues. The CDR3 here is CASFRGSRDSYEQYF. Written as DNA, the CDR3 is TGTGCCAGCTTTAGGGGGTCTAGAGACTCCTACGAGCAGTACTTC.

The chain uses TRBV28 and TRBJ1-6; D is uncertain. In germline, CDR1 is MDHEN, CDR2 SYDVKM. The CDR3 consists of 14 residues. Trimming took off 3 bases at V and 10 bases at J, with 13 bases between the two ends. The CDR3 DNA reads as TGTGCCAGCAGTTTCCCGGGGAAGGGATCACCCCTCCACTTT. This codes for CASSFPGKGSPLHF.

CDR3: CSGSGQGPYGYTF. CDR3 nucleotides: TGCAGCGGCTCGGGACAGGGGCCTTATGGCTACACCTTC. The rearrangement joins TRBV29-1 to TRBJ1-2, with TRBD1 matching 10 bases. The CDR3 totals 13 residues. From germline, CDR1 is SQVTM and CDR2 ANQGSEA. Germline trimming cut 7 bases from V and 5 bases from J; bases unmatched to any gene: 7.

This rearrangement joins TRBV3-1 to TRBJ2-5; TRBD2 might be the D (6 bases). TRBJ2-7 explains the end of the DNA better; the J call may be wrong. The CDR3 runs to 18 residues. The germline gives CDR1 LGHDT, CDR2 YNNKEL (reference sequence). The CDR3 nucleotides read TGTGCCAGCAGCCAAGATTCGCCCCGTTGTGCGGGGTTCTACGAGCAGTACTTC. This encodes CASSQDSPRCAGFYEQYF.

This clonotype appeared a few times. The J gene is TRBJ2-4, the V gene TRBV11-2; D remains ambiguous. The CDR3 totals 13 residues. Trimming took 2 bases from V and 12 from J, leaving 14 bases between them. In germline, CDR1 is SGHAT, CDR2 FQNNGV. The CDR3 region has the DNA TGTGCCAGCAGCTTAATAAGGGCCGAGGATCAGTACTTC. Amino acid sequence: CASSLIRAEDQYF.

The J gene is TRBJ2-5, the V gene TRBV5-6; D may match TRBD1 or TRBD2 (5 bases each). Deletions cut 3 bases from V and 1 base from J, with 16 bases between. The CDR3 totals 16 residues. Looked up from germline, CDR1 is SGHDT and CDR2 is YYEEEE. CDR3 bases: TGTGCCAGCAGCTCTCCTCCGGGACGCCTCCAAGAGACCCAGTACTTC. Translation: CASSSPPGRLQETQYF.

The CDR3 region is CSAPPTSGGGYEQYF. The CDR3 nucleotides are TGCAGTGCGCCCCCGACTAGCGGGGGGGGGTACGAGCAGTACTTC. The rearrangement joins TRBV20-1 to TRBJ2-7, with 14 bases that match TRBD2. The germline CDR1 and CDR2 sequences are DFQATT and SNEGSKA (reference sequence). V trimming: 6 bases; J trimming: 4 bases; junction bases outside the gene matches: 8. The CDR3 runs to 15 residues.

The chain combines TRBV5-6 with TRBJ1-5, with D tentatively TRBD1 (6 bases). The V and J ends lost 4 bases and 1 base respectively, with 21 bases between them. CDR1 and CDR2 (germline): SGHDT, YYEEEE. This CDR3 has 18 amino acids. The CDR3 DNA is TGTGCCAGCAGCACCACAGGGCCGGGCGGGGGGAGCAATCAGCCCCAGCATTTT. This codes for CASSTTGPGGGSNQPQHF.

This chain joins TRBV28 and TRBJ2-3; 7 bases map to TRBD1. The junction had 8 bases not matched to a gene; V was cut back by 4 bases and J by 4 bases. Germline assignment: CDR1 MDHEN and CDR2 SYDVKM. The CDR3 length is 15 residues. The CDR3 spells CASSSPGQAADTQYF. In nucleotides, the CDR3 is TGTGCCAGCAGTTCGCCAGGACAGGCCGCAGATACGCAGTATTTT.

The chain joins TRBV6-5 to TRBJ2-5; 9 bases are shared with TRBD1. The trim removed 10 bases at V and 5 bases at J, leaving 14 bases unmatched. The CDR3 covers 15 residues. The germline gives CDR1 MNHEY, CDR2 SVGAGI. CDR3 nucleotides: TGTGCCACCAAGCTTACAGGGGGCGCTTGGGAGACCCAGTACTTC. Protein: CATKLTGGAWETQYF.

The CDR3 coding sequence is TGTGCCAGCAGCGTGGGACCGGGACAGGGATCCTACGAGCAGTACTTC. It yields the protein CASSVGPGQGSYEQYF. This chain joins TRBV9 and TRBJ2-7, with 9 bases aligning to TRBD1. The V segment lost 2 bases and the J segment 1 base; nucleotides outside the gene matches: 7. Germline V gene data show CDR1 as SGDLS and CDR2 as YYNGEE. CDR3 size: 16 residues.

The chain recombines TRBV20-1 with TRBJ2-7, with D possibly matching TRBD1 (5 bases). Germline CDR1 reads DFQATT; CDR2 reads SNEGSKA (reference sequence). Trimming took off 0 bases at V and 7 bases at J, with 10 bases between the two ends. The CDR3 runs 12 residues. The CDR3 reads CSARDQGNEQYF. CDR3 in DNA: TGCAGTGCTAGAGATCAGGGCAATGAGCAGTACTTC.

This sequence joins TRBV13 and TRBJ1-2; D is unclear. The V and J ends lost 4 bases and 8 bases respectively, with 17 bases between them. Germline CDR1 is PRHDT and CDR2 is FYEKMQ (reference sequence). The length of the CDR3 is 14 residues. The CDR3 DNA reads as TGTGCCAGCAGCTCTCGACCTCGCGATAGCGGCTACACCTTC. Encoded protein: CASSSRPRDSGYTF.

This chain joins TRBV25-1 and TRBJ2-5, with 8 bases matching TRBD1. Germline V gene data show CDR1 as MGHDK and CDR2 as SYGVNS. This CDR3 region has 16 residues. V dropped 6 bases and J dropped 1; count of bases not matched to a gene: 10. In DNA, the CDR3 is TGTGCCAGCAGGCCCGGGACAGGAGAGTTCCAAGAGACCCAGTACTTC. As protein: CASRPGTGEFQETQYF.

This chain links TRBV5-1 with TRBJ2-1; D remains unclear. Near its end, the DNA agrees better with TRBJ2-7, so the J call may be wrong. Germline CDR1 and CDR2: SGHRS and YFSETQ. This CDR3 is built from 14 residues. The DNA of the CDR3 is TGCGCCAGCAGCTTTTTAGGACGGAACAATGAGCAGTACTTC. Translation: CASSFLGRNNEQYF.

This clonotype has more than one count but fewer than ten. The chain carries TRBV6-2 or TRBV6-3 and TRBJ1-5, with 7 bases fitting TRBD1. V lost 6 bases, J lost 11 bases, and 22 bases stayed unmatched. The CDR3 sequence is 17 residues long. Germline loops: CDR1 MNHEY, CDR2 SVGEGT. CDR3 sequence: CASRTTGLAGSVSAQHF. The CDR3 region has the DNA TGTGCCAGCAGGACGACAGGGTTAGCAGGCAGCGTATCAGCCCAGCATTTT.

The V and J genes are TRBV25-1 and TRBJ2-7; 8 nucleotides match TRBD1. The junction had 6 bases not matched to a gene; V was cut back by 6 bases and J by 2 bases. Looked up from germline, CDR1 is MGHDK and CDR2 is SYGVNS. CDR3 size: 14 residues. In DNA form, the CDR3 reads TGTGCCAGCAGAAAGCAGGGGGCCCCCTACGAGCAGTACTTC. Its protein product is CASRKQGAPYEQYF.

On this clonotype itself: A read error may produce the germline difference seen at one junction end. CDR3 in amino acids: CVSSQEWRTFGEQFF. CDR3 DNA sequence: TGTGTCAGCAGCCAAGAATGGCGAACCTTCGGTGAGCAGTTCTTC. The V call is TRBV4-2, the J call TRBJ2-1; D is uncertain. There are 15 residues in the CDR3. Germline V gene lookup returns CDR1 LGHNA and CDR2 YNFKEQ.

The V and J genes are TRBV27 and TRBJ2-5; TRBD2 matches at 9 bases. Unmatched junction bases numbered 9, after V lost 5 bases and J lost 5 bases. Germline CDR1 is MNHEY and CDR2 is SMNVEV (reference sequence). The CDR3 runs 15 residues. The CDR3 region is CASSPGTSWYETQYF. The CDR3 DNA reads TGTGCCAGCAGTCCGGGGACTAGCTGGTATGAGACCCAGTACTTC.